A selection of T cell receptor beta chains follows, all from one sample in a study of OX40 agonist ivuxolimab in advanced cancers. The data were produced by immunoSEQ multiplex PCR, yet TCRdb's version contains in-frame clones alone and is incomplete. The sample has approximately 100,000 clones; roughly 90% are singletons. The sequencing used CD4+ or CD8+ T cells sorted from blood, collected in a trial of the OX40 agonist ivuxolimab. The receptors come from an adult with an advanced solid tumor such as melanoma, head and neck, liver or kidney cancer. The CDR3 runs from the conserved cysteine through the conserved F or W. A D gene is named only where the DNA matches it firmly. Clone size is stated in some rows and not others, as once, few, many or a class when expanded.

TGTGCCAGCAGCCCGGGACTAGCGGAGACCCAGTACTTC,CASSPGLAETQYF,TRBV7-2,TRBJ2-5,TRBD2,few
TGTGCCAGCAGCTCGATCGAGGGCTTTGATGGCTACACCTTC,CASSSIEGFDGYTF,TRBV7-2,TRBJ1-2,-,-
TGTGCCAGCAAAAAGGGGGCTGCGTATGAGCAGTTCTTC,CASKKGAAYEQFF,TRBV9,TRBJ2-1,TRBD1,-
TGTGCCAGCAGCTTGGGGGGACGCACAGATACGCAGTATTTT,CASSLGGRTDTQYF,TRBV5-6,TRBJ2-3,-,-
TGTGCCAGCAGTTTAACAGGGTATGGCTACACCTTC,CASSLTGYGYTF,TRBV28,TRBJ1-2,-,-
TGTGCCAGCTCACCAAGGAACAGCCTCGACGAGCAGTACTTC,CASSPRNSLDEQYF,TRBV18,TRBJ2-7,-,-
TGTGCCAGCAGTTCCCGGGGGGGGCCTCAGCCCCAGCATTTT,CASSSRGGPQPQHF,TRBV28,TRBJ1-5,-,-
TGTGCCAGCAGTTACGACAGGGAGAGAGATACGCAGTATTTT,CASSYDRERDTQYF,TRBV6-5,TRBJ2-3,TRBD1,-
TGTGCCAGCAGCTTAGGGCGGACCTCGAACACTGAAGCTTTCTTT,CASSLGRTSNTEAFF,TRBV7-9,TRBJ1-1,-,-
TGTGCCAGCAGTGTAGACAGGGGCCGCTCTGGAAACACCATATATTTT,CASSVDRGRSGNTIYF,TRBV28,TRBJ1-3,TRBD1,-
TGTGCCAGCAGCCAATTCGAATGGGGGTCTGGAAACACCATATATTTT,CASSQFEWGSGNTIYF,TRBV7-8,TRBJ1-3,-,-
TGTGCCAGCATGGCAGGCGGCTTCTATGGCTACACCTTC,CASMAGGFYGYTF,TRBV2,TRBJ1-2,-,-
TGTGCCAGCAGTGACGAGGCCCATTCACAGACCCAGCATTTT,CASSDEAHSQTQHF,TRBV6-4,TRBJ1-5,-,few
TGTGCCAGCAAGTCCAGCGGAACTAATGAAAAACTGTTTTTT,CASKSSGTNEKLFF,TRBV28,TRBJ1-4,-,-
TGTGCCAGCAGTTTAAACAGGGGGTCGGAACAGCCCCAGCATTTT,CASSLNRGSEQPQHF,TRBV28,TRBJ1-5,TRBD1,-
TGTGCCAGCAGCCCGACAGGCTATAATTCACCCCTCCACTTT,CASSPTGYNSPLHF,TRBV7-3,TRBJ1-6,-,once